The rows below give T cell receptor beta chains drawn from one sample of a study of blood T cell repertoires in COVID-19. Measured with immunoSEQ multiplex PCR; TCRdb has only the in-frame clones, and not every one. The sample lists about 290,000 clones; under 90% were seen once. Sequenced material: PBMCs or T cells enriched from blood (not recorded which). Receptors originate from a woman aged 40 to 50 who had recovered from COVID-19. The CDR3 runs from the conserved cysteine through the conserved F or W. The D gene is left open where the match is weak. The size entry is marked missing in some rows and otherwise reads once, few, many or a size class.

d_call | j_call | clone_size | v_call | cdr3_nt | cdr3_aa
TRBD1 | TRBJ1-2 | NA | TRBV9 | TGTGCCAGCAGCTTAACGGGGACAGAAAATCACTATGGCTACACCTTC | CASSLTGTENHYGYTF
NA | TRBJ1-3 | NA | TRBV2 | TGTGCCAGCACCCTCCAGGGTACTGTGGGAAACACCATATATTTT | CASTLQGTVGNTIYF
NA | TRBJ2-5 | NA | TRBV5-1 | TGCGCCAGCAGCCCCATGACAGGTGGGCAAGAGACCCAGTACTTC | CASSPMTGGQETQYF
TRBD2 | TRBJ2-1 | NA | TRBV29-1 | TGCAGCGTAGTTGGTATGACTAGCGGAAAGAAAAAATACAATGAGCAGTTCTTC | CSVVGMTSGKKKYNEQFF
NA | TRBJ2-7 | NA | TRBV6-2/TRBV6-3 | TGTGCCAGCAGTTACGCCGGCGAGCAGTACTTC | CASSYAGEQYF
TRBD1 | TRBJ2-7 | few | TRBV7-6 | TGTGCCAGCAGCGCCGGGACAGGGAAGTCCTACGAGCAGTACTTC | CASSAGTGKSYEQYF
NA | TRBJ1-2 | NA | TRBV3-1/TRBV3-2 | TGTGCCAGCAGCCAAGGCCAGCCGGGAGGCTACACCTTC | CASSQGQPGGYTF
NA | TRBJ2-3 | NA | TRBV1 | TGCACCAGCAGCCAAGATCTTGAAGCGGGTTGCCGGATAGATACGCAGTATTTT | CTSSQDLEAGCRIDTQYF
NA | TRBJ2-2 | NA | TRBV7-9 | TGTGCCAGCAGCGCTCAGGGTTGGGACGGGGAGCTGTTTTTT | CASSAQGWDGELFF
NA | TRBJ1-2 | once | TRBV5-1 | TGCGCCAGCAGCTTCGAGACAGGTCTCTATGGCTACACCTTC | CASSFETGLYGYTF
NA | TRBJ1-1 | NA | TRBV6-1 | TGTGCCAGCAGTGAAAAGGCGAGGACTGAAGCTTTCTTT | CASSEKARTEAFF
TRBD2 | TRBJ2-1 | NA | TRBV19 | TGTGCCAGTAGTCGTAGCGGGGGAGTATACAATGAGCAGTTCTTC | CASSRSGGVYNEQFF
NA | TRBJ2-2 | NA | TRBV7-3 | TGTGCCAGCAGCCAACAGGGTTCCCCCACCGGGGAGCTGTTTTTT | CASSQQGSPTGELFF